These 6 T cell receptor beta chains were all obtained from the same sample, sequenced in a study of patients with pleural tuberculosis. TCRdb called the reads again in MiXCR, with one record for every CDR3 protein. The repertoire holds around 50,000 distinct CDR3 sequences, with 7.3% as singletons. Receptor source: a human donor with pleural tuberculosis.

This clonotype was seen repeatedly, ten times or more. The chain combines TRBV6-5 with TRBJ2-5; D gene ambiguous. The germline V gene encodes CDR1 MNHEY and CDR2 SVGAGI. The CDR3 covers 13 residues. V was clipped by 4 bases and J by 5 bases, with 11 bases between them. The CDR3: CASSSYPRETQYF. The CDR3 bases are TGTGCCAGCAGTTCATACCCTCGGGAGACCCAGTACTTC.

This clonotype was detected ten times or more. CDR3 DNA sequence: TGTGCCAGCAGCTTATTGAGCAGCAACTATGGCTACACCTTC. Encoded protein: CASSLLSSNYGYTF. This chain joins TRBV11-1 and TRBJ1-2; the D is unclear. Trimming cost V 2 bases and J 2 bases, with 9 bases left between them. Germline V gene data show CDR1 as SGHAT and CDR2 as FQDESV (reference sequence). The CDR3 has 14 residues.

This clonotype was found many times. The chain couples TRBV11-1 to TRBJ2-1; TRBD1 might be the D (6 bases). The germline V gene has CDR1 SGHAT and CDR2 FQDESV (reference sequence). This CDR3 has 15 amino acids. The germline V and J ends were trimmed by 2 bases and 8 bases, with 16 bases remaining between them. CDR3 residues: CASSLSHRVGDEQFF. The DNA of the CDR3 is TGTGCCAGCAGCTTATCCCACAGGGTAGGAGATGAGCAGTTCTTC.

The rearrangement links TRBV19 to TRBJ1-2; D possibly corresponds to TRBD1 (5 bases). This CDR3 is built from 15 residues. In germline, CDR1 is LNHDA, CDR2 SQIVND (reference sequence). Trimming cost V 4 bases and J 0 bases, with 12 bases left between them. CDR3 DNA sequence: TGTGCCAGTAGTAGAAAGGGACGGACTAACTATGGCTACACCTTC. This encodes CASSRKGRTNYGYTF. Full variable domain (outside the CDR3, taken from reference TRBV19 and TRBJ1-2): DGGITQSPKYLFRKEGQNVTLSCEQNLNHDAMYWYRQDPGQGLRLIYYSQIVNDFQKGDIAEGYSVSREKKESFPLTVTSAQKNPTAFYLCASSRKGRTNYGYTFGSGTRLTVV.

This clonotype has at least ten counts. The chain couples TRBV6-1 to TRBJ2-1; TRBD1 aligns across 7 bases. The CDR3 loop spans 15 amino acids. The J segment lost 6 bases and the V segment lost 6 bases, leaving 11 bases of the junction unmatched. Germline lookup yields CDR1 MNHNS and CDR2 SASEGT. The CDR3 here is CASRASADRANEQFF. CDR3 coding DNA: TGTGCCAGCAGAGCCAGCGCTGACAGGGCCAATGAGCAGTTCTTC.

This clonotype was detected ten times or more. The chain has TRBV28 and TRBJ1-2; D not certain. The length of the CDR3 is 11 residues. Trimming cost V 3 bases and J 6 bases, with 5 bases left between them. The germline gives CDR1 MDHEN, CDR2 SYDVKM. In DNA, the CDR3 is TGTGCCAGCAGTTTTGAGGATGGCTACACCTTC. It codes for CASSFEDGYTF.